A single sample is the source of the 28 T cell receptor beta chains below, sequenced in a study of cytomegalovirus exposure and HLA in healthy donors. The PCR employed 60 Vbeta primers together with 13 Jbeta primers. Some clones are missing from TCRdb's copy, which holds only in-frame ones; the method was immunoSEQ multiplex PCR. The profile covers about 160,000 clones, with around four fifths appearing a single time and 1.5% to 2.5% taken by the ten largest. What was sequenced was PBMCs. All receptors derive from a young man in good health and CMV-seronegative.

The V call is TRBV29-1, the J call TRBJ2-7, with D uncertain. The CDR3 spans 11 residues. The V and J ends lost 8 bases and 3 bases respectively, with 11 bases between them. Germline CDR1 reads SQVTM; CDR2 reads ANQGSEA. CDR3 sequence (DNA): TGCAGCTACGGGTTTAACTACGAGCAGTACTTC. It translates to CSYGFNYEQYF.

The genes are TRBV28 and TRBJ2-1, with TRBD2 as a possible D gene (6 bases). This CDR3 is built from 13 residues. Trimming took 6 bases from V and 8 from J, leaving 14 bases between them. Germline lookup yields CDR1 MDHEN and CDR2 SYDVKM. CDR3 loop: CASRPRPGDEQFF. CDR3 bases: TGTGCCAGCAGGCCCCGGCCGGGGGATGAGCAGTTCTTC.

The CDR3 coding sequence is TGTGCCAGCAGCGGACAGTTTCGGGAGACCCAGTACTTC. It is translated as CASSGQFRETQYF. The chain uses TRBV9 and TRBJ2-5, with D possibly matching TRBD1 (5 bases). V was shortened by 3 bases and J by 5 bases, with 11 bases between the two germline ends. Per germline, CDR1 SGDLS and CDR2 YYNGEE. The CDR3 spans 13 residues.

The sample holds a few counts of this clone. The chain recombines TRBV5-6 with TRBJ2-5, with unresolved D. CDR1 and CDR2 from the germline V gene are SGHDT and YYEEEE. Trimming took 4 bases from V and 2 from J, leaving 12 bases between them. The CDR3 consists of 14 residues. CDR3 loop: CASSPTVGQETQYF. Here the CDR3 DNA reads TGTGCCAGCAGCCCGACTGTGGGTCAAGAGACCCAGTACTTC. The complete variable domain, with remaining parts taken from reference TRBV5-6 and TRBJ2-5, reads DAGVTQSPTHLIKTRGQQVTLRCSPKSGHDTVSWYQQALGQGPQFIFQYYEEEERQRGNFPDRFSGHQFPNYSSELNVNALLLGDSALYLCASSPTVGQETQYFGPGTRLLVL.

This rearrangement joins TRBV15 to TRBJ2-5, with TRBD1 identical over 7 bases. Germline V gene data show CDR1 as LNHNV and CDR2 as YYDKDF (reference sequence). The CDR3 loop spans 15 amino acids. Losses at the gene ends were 3 bases for V and 4 bases for J; bases not matched to a gene: 8. The CDR3 protein is CATSRDRGGSETQYF. For the CDR3, the DNA is TGTGCCACCAGCAGGGACAGAGGGGGCTCAGAGACCCAGTACTTC.

The rearrangement joins TRBV5-3 to TRBJ1-1, with a weak D call TRBD1 (5 bases). TRBV5-3 has ORF status, its function being uncertain. Trimming pared 1 base from V and 4 bases from J, leaving 23 bases between. The CDR3 extends over 18 amino acids. The CDR3 loop reads CARSLSTRVRVQGTEAFF. The CDR3 region has the DNA TGTGCCAGAAGCTTGAGTACTCGGGTCAGGGTGCAGGGCACTGAAGCTTTCTTT.

The gene calls are TRBV5-1 and TRBJ2-7; the D is unclear. V dropped 0 bases and J dropped 5 bases, with 6 bases sitting between them. Per the germline V gene, CDR1 is SGHRS and CDR2 is YFSETQ. The CDR3 has 12 amino acids. CDR3 in amino acids: CASSLVGDEQYF. The CDR3 region has the DNA TGCGCCAGCAGCTTGGTGGGCGACGAGCAGTACTTC.

This clone was picked up a small number of times. The rearrangement joins TRBV6-5 to TRBJ2-7; 7 nucleotides align to TRBD2. The ends lost 9 bases at V and 0 bases at J; junction bases unmatched: 2. The CDR3 has 12 residues. CDR1 and CDR2 from the germline V gene are MNHEY and SVGAGI. The CDR3 DNA sequence: TGTGCCAGTCGGGACTACTCCTACGAGCAGTACTTC. This codes for CASRDYSYEQYF.

The chain carries TRBV5-1 and TRBJ2-1, with 12 bases identical to TRBD1. Losses at the gene ends were 3 bases for V and 9 bases for J; bases not matched to a gene: 7. Germline CDR1 is SGHRS and CDR2 is YFSETQ. The CDR3 is made up of 15 amino acids. The DNA of the CDR3 is TGCGCCAGCAGCTGGGCCGGGACAGGGGGCGGTGAGCAGTTCTTC. The encoded protein is CASSWAGTGGGEQFF.

The CDR3 loop reads CASSRDRKEQYF. DNA for the CDR3: TGTGCCAGCTCCCGGGACAGGAAGGAGCAGTACTTC. The rearrangement joins TRBV6-5 to TRBJ2-7; 8 bases match TRBD1. Germline loops: CDR1 MNHEY, CDR2 SVGAGI. The CDR3 is made up of 12 amino acids. J was trimmed by 7 bases and V by 8 bases; bases with no gene match: 7.

The rearrangement uses TRBV9 and TRBJ1-4; D unresolved. V dropped 3 bases and J dropped 5 bases, with 14 bases sitting between them. CDR1 is SGDLS, CDR2 YYNGEE, per germline. This CDR3 has 15 amino acids. The CDR3 DNA reads TGTGCCAGCAGCGGCTCTCGGGTCCTCAATGAAAAACTGTTTTTT. It yields the protein CASSGSRVLNEKLFF.

The V and J genes are TRBV6-5 and TRBJ2-1, with 8 bases identical to TRBD2. The CDR3 loop spans 14 amino acids. CDR1 is MNHEY and CDR2 is SVGAGI in the germline V gene. Losses at the gene ends were 5 bases for V and 5 bases for J; bases not matched to a gene: 5. CDR3 sequence: CASSGTSSHNEQFF. CDR3 bases: TGTGCCAGCAGTGGGACTAGTTCCCACAATGAGCAGTTCTTC.

This clone showed up just once. A read error may produce the germline difference seen at one junction end. The CDR3 region has the DNA TGTGCCGGCAGCCGGACAGGGGTTGGCTACACCTTC. Translating gives CAGSRTGVGYTF. V is TRBV7-9 and J is TRBJ1-2; 9 bases fit TRBD1. Germline-derived CDR1 and CDR2 are SEHNR and FQNEAQ (reference sequence). There are 12 residues in the CDR3.

This rearrangement joins TRBV28 to TRBJ2-5; 12 bases align to TRBD2. V shed 5 bases, J shed 4 bases, and the junction held 5 bases outside the gene matches. The CDR3 length is 15 residues. Germline CDR1 and CDR2: MDHEN and SYDVKM. Written as DNA, the CDR3 is TGTGCCAGCAGTCCACCGGGACTAGCGGGAGAGACCCAGTACTTC. Translating gives CASSPPGLAGETQYF.

V and J are TRBV19 and TRBJ2-7; D possibly corresponds to TRBD2 (5 bases). CDR1 LNHDA and CDR2 SQIVND come from the germline V gene (reference sequence). Trimming took 2 bases from V and 1 from J, leaving 15 bases between them. The CDR3 has 16 amino acids. The CDR3 nucleotides read TGTGCCAGTAGTATACGTGACTACCCACCTTCCTACGAGCAGTACTTC. This gives the protein CASSIRDYPPSYEQYF. The whole variable domain, filled in from reference TRBV19 and TRBJ2-7, reads DGGITQSPKYLFRKEGQNVTLSCEQNLNHDAMYWYRQDPGQGLRLIYYSQIVNDFQKGDIAEGYSVSREKKESFPLTVTSAQKNPTAFYLCASSIRDYPPSYEQYFGPGTRLTVT.

The CDR3 coding sequence is TGTGCCAGCAGCCAAGAGCTTCGGGAGGTTCTTGGCCACGAGCAGTACTTC. It codes for CASSQELREVLGHEQYF. The chain carries TRBV14 and TRBJ2-7; 7 nucleotides line up with TRBD2. This CDR3 is built from 17 residues. The J segment lost 5 bases and the V segment lost 0 bases, leaving 13 bases of the junction unmatched. Germline V gene lookup returns CDR1 SGHDN and CDR2 FVKESK. Supplemented by reference TRBV14 and TRBJ2-7, the full variable domain reads EAGVTQFPSHSVIEKGQTVTLRCDPISGHDNLYWYRRVMGKEIKFLLHFVKESKQDESGMPNNRFLAERTGGTYSTLKVQPAELEDSGVYFCASSQELREVLGHEQYFGPGTRLTVT.

V and J are TRBV2 and TRBJ1-6; 9 bases are a match to TRBD1. The CDR3 runs to 15 residues. V dropped 4 bases and J dropped 7; count of bases not matched to a gene: 5. Germline CDR1 is SNHLY and CDR2 is FYNNEI. The chain's CDR3 is CASSATGQGNSPLHF. The CDR3 DNA sequence: TGTGCCAGCAGTGCGACGGGACAGGGAAATTCACCCCTCCACTTT. The full variable domain, its missing parts supplied by reference TRBV2 and TRBJ1-6, is EPEVTQTPSHQVTQMGQEVILRCVPISNHLYFYWYRQILGQKVEFLVSFYNNEISEKSEIFDDQFSVERPDGSNFTLKIRSTKLEDSAMYFCASSATGQGNSPLHFGNGTRLTVT.

The genes are TRBV4-3 and TRBJ2-2; D is unresolved. The CDR3 runs to 15 residues. The germline V and J ends were trimmed by 0 bases and 6 bases, with 11 bases remaining between them. Germline CDR1 reads LGHNA; CDR2 reads YSLEER. In nucleotides, the CDR3 is TGCGCCAGCAGCCAAGAGAAAGATTTAGCCGGGGAGCTGTTTTTT. It translates to CASSQEKDLAGELFF.

J is TRBJ2-6 and V is TRBV15; possible D gene TRBD1, 5 bases. There are 15 residues in the CDR3. V lost 8 bases and J lost 0, with 11 bases in between. The germline V gene encodes CDR1 LNHNV and CDR2 YYDKDF (reference sequence). The CDR3 loop reads CATGETGSGANVLTF. CDR3 coding DNA: TGTGCCACCGGAGAAACAGGCTCTGGGGCCAACGTCCTGACTTTC. Complete variable domain (other parts from reference TRBV15 and TRBJ2-6): DAMVIQNPRYQVTQFGKPVTLSCSQTLNHNVMYWYQQKSSQAPKLLFHYYDKDFNNEADTPDNFQSRRPNTSFCFLDIRSPGLGDTAMYLCATGETGSGANVLTFGAGSRLTVL.

The V call is TRBV28, the J call TRBJ1-4, with D possibly being TRBD1 (5 bases). This CDR3 spans 14 amino acids. V lost 6 bases, J lost 7 bases, and 15 bases lay in between. CDR1 is MDHEN, CDR2 SYDVKM, per germline. The DNA of the CDR3 is TGTGCCAGCAGCCTCGTCCTAGGGGCTGAAAAACTGTTTTTT. This codes for CASSLVLGAEKLFF. Filled out from reference TRBV28 and TRBJ1-4, the complete variable domain reads DVKVTQSSRYLVKRTGEKVFLECVQDMDHENMFWYRQDPGLGLRLIYFSYDVKMKEKGDIPEGYSVSREKKERFSLILESASTNQTSMYLCASSLVLGAEKLFFGSGTQLSVL.

This clone has only one observation. The rearrangement joins TRBV6-1 to TRBJ1-5, with 9 bases aligning to TRBD1. Per the germline V gene, CDR1 is MNHNS and CDR2 is SASEGT. This CDR3 is built from 17 residues. The J segment lost 3 bases and the V segment lost 2 bases, leaving 8 bases of the junction unmatched. DNA for the CDR3: TGTGCCAGCAGTGAATATGTGGGACAGGGCTACAATCAGCCCCAGCATTTT. This sequence encodes CASSEYVGQGYNQPQHF.

The V and J genes are TRBV6-6 and TRBJ1-4; the match to TRBD1 covers 9 bases. Germline CDR1 is MNHNY and CDR2 is SVGAGI (reference sequence). The CDR3 sequence is 15 residues long. V lost 2 bases to trimming and J lost 6 bases; unmatched junction nucleotides: 4. CDR3 in DNA: TGTGCCAGCAGTTACAGACAGGGGGGTTATGAAAAACTGTTTTTT. Amino acids: CASSYRQGGYEKLFF.

The rearrangement links TRBV4-3 to TRBJ2-3; TRBD2 might be the D (6 bases). Germline lookup yields CDR1 LGHNA and CDR2 YSLEER. The length of the CDR3 is 17 residues. V gave up 4 bases and J gave up 0 bases, with 17 bases separating them. This chain's CDR3 is CASSRGSSGTSTDTQYF. CDR3 in DNA: TGCGCCAGCAGCCGAGGCAGTAGCGGAACCAGCACAGATACGCAGTATTTT.

This clone came up once. The same CDR3 is also encoded by other DNA sequences in this sample. The CDR3 region has the DNA TGTGCCAGCAGCATCGGACAGGGACGAAACACCGGGGAGCTGTTTTTT. Its translation: CASSIGQGRNTGELFF. This rearrangement joins TRBV5-4 to TRBJ2-2, with TRBD1 matching 8 bases. The V segment lost 4 bases and the J segment 2 bases; nucleotides outside the gene matches: 7. The CDR3 covers 16 residues. The V gene's germline CDR1 is SGHNT and CDR2 YYREEE (reference sequence).

This chain joins TRBV28 and TRBJ1-5, with a possible D match to TRBD1 (5 bases). V lost 5 bases, J lost 3 bases, and 14 bases lay in between. The CDR3 is 15 amino acids. Germline CDR1 is MDHEN and CDR2 is SYDVKM. The CDR3 nucleotides are TGTGCCAGCAGTATGAGCGACAGAATCAATCAGCCCCAGCATTTT. It is translated as CASSMSDRINQPQHF.

This rearrangement joins TRBV28 to TRBJ1-3; unclear D gene. The CDR3 is 13 amino acids. Trimming left V 5 bases short and J 4 bases short, with 9 bases between. Per germline, CDR1 MDHEN and CDR2 SYDVKM. The CDR3 protein is CASSGEVGNTIYF. The CDR3 coding sequence is TGTGCCAGCAGTGGGGAGGTGGGAAACACCATATATTTT. Supplemented by reference TRBV28 and TRBJ1-3, the full variable domain reads DVKVTQSSRYLVKRTGEKVFLECVQDMDHENMFWYRQDPGLGLRLIYFSYDVKMKEKGDIPEGYSVSREKKERFSLILESASTNQTSMYLCASSGEVGNTIYFGEGSWLTVV.

This clone was detected only once. This chain joins TRBV30 and TRBJ2-4; the D gene is possibly TRBD1 (5 bases). The germline V and J ends were trimmed by 2 bases and 8 bases, with 10 bases remaining between them. Germline CDR1 is GTSNPN and CDR2 is SVGIG (reference sequence). This CDR3 spans 12 amino acids. DNA of the CDR3: TGTGCCTGGAGTACCCAGGGATACATTCAGTACTTC. Encoded protein: CAWSTQGYIQYF. Full variable domain (outside the CDR3, taken from reference TRBV30 and TRBJ2-4): SQTIHQWPATLVQPVGSPLSLECTVEGTSNPNLYWYRQAAGRGLQLLFYSVGIGQISSEVPQNLSASRPQDRQFILSSKKLLLSDSGFYLCAWSTQGYIQYFGAGTRLSVL.

The chain recombines TRBV10-3 with TRBJ1-5; TRBD1 might be the D (5 bases). CDR3 length equals 16 residues. V was trimmed by 6 bases and J by 4 bases, leaving 19 bases between them. Germline V gene data show CDR1 as ENHRY and CDR2 as SYGVKD. CDR3 DNA sequence: TGTGCCATCAGAGAGACCCAGGCAGGGCAAAATCAGCCCCAGCATTTT. This translates into CAIRETQAGQNQPQHF.